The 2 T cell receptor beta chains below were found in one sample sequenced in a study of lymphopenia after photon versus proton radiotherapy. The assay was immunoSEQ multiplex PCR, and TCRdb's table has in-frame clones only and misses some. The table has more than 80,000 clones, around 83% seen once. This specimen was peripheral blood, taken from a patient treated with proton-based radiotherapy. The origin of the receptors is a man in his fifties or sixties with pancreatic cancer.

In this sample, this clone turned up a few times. In DNA, the CDR3 is TGTGCCAGCAGCTTGGGGATAGCGGGGGACACAGATACGCAGTATTTT. Translation: CASSLGIAGDTDTQYF. The V and J genes are TRBV5-6 and TRBJ2-3, with 9 bases identical to TRBD2. J gave up 2 bases and V 0 bases, and 4 bases lay outside the gene matches. This CDR3 comprises 16 residues. Per germline, CDR1 SGHDT and CDR2 YYEEEE. Using reference TRBV5-6 and TRBJ2-3 for the parts outside the CDR3, the full variable domain is DAGVTQSPTHLIKTRGQQVTLRCSPKSGHDTVSWYQQALGQGPQFIFQYYEEEERQRGNFPDRFSGHQFPNYSSELNVNALLLGDSALYLCASSLGIAGDTDTQYFGPGTRLTVL.

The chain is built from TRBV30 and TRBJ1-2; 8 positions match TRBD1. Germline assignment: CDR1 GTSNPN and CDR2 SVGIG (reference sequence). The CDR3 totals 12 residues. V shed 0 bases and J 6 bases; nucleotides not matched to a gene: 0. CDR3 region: CAWSVQGDGYTF. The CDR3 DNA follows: TGTGCCTGGAGTGTACAGGGGGATGGCTACACCTTC.